This T cell receptor beta chain appears in the sequencing data of a study of T cells after yellow fever vaccination. The wider study: Where fractions had low cell numbers, libraries were prepared from them with the SMART-Seq v4 Ultra Low Input RNA kit. The study, taken as a whole, reports: FACS-sorted repertoires might harbor abundant contaminating clonotypes from the bulk population. A weaker but faster secondary response was observed, peaking on day 5 versus 15.

In germline, CDR1 is MNHNS, CDR2 SASEGT. V was pared by 6 bases and J by 6 bases, with 6 bases of the junction left unmatched. The CDR3 sequence is 14 residues long. This clonotype was picked up a small number of times. Its antigen is unidentified. Synthesis of TCR cDNA relied on 5'RACE template switching, which attached a universal primer site and UMIs. TCRdb redid the calling of the 5' RACE reads with MiXCR, one entry per CDR3 protein. The data contain 450,000 to 650,000 distinct CDR3 sequences, around a fifth of them singletons. The sample in question was PBMCs, obtained more than 20 days after the first yellow fever vaccination. The sequence was collected from a young man who received the YFV17D yellow fever vaccine. The rearrangement uses TRBV6-1 and TRBJ2-1; 9 bases agree with TRBD1. The CDR3 is CASRGQGRANEQFF. The CDR3 DNA reads TGTGCCAGCAGGGGACAGGGCCGGGCCAATGAGCAGTTCTTC.